Included here is one T cell receptor beta chain sequence, with context. One junction end does not reproduce the germline sequence, and a read error may be involved. This record comes from a study of T cells in tumors and immune-related adverse events. Only in-frame clones appear in the TCRdb table, and some are missing; sequencing was by immunoSEQ multiplex PCR. Here the sample spans approximately 4,600 clones, approximately 65% being singletons. This CDR3 spans 10 amino acids. CDR1 and CDR2 from the germline V gene are MNHEY and SVGAGI. This TCR was recovered from a female donor with metastatic renal cell carcinoma. The material was gut tissue, obtained from a patient treated with anti-PD-1 therapy. V and J are TRBV6-5 and TRBJ2-2; possibly TRBD2 for D (5 bases). CDR3 in DNA: TGTGCCAGCGTTTTACGGGGAGCTGTTTTT. This gives the protein CASVLRGAVF.